The present T cell receptor beta chain was sequenced within a study of beta chain features in type 1 diabetes. Broader study findings: The study notes PCR might favor shorter templates equally in patients and controls.

Of the isolated RNA, all was reverse transcribed, and so the sequenced material was expressed TCRB transcripts. Method: immunoSEQ multiplex PCR; TCRdb's copy keeps in-frame clones and lacks some. The table includes fewer than 250,000 clones, roughly 14% detected once. Trimming shortened V by 0 bases and J by 4 bases, and 8 bases separated the two germline ends. This CDR3 comprises 14 residues. The germline V gene encodes CDR1 SGHRS and CDR2 YFSETQ. As regards this clone: What it binds is unknown.

The sequence derives from a woman in her 40s in good health. Sequencing used naive CD4+ T cells from blood. The chain carries TRBV5-1 and TRBJ2-1, with a weak D call TRBD2 (6 bases). CDR3 nucleotides: TGCGCCAGCAGCTTGGCCGCGGGGTACAATGAGCAGTTCTTC. Amino acid sequence: CASSLAAGYNEQFF.